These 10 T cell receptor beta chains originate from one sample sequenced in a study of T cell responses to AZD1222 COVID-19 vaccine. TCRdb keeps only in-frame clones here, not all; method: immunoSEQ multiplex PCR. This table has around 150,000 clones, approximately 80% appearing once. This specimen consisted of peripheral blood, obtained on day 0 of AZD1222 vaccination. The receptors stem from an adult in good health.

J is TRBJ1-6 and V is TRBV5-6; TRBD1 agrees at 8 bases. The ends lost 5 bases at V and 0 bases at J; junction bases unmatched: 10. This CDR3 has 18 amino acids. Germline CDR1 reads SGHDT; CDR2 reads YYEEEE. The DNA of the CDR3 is TGTGCCAGCAGTTTAGGACAGGGCCGTTACTCCTATAATTCACCCCTCCACTTT. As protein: CASSLGQGRYSYNSPLHF.

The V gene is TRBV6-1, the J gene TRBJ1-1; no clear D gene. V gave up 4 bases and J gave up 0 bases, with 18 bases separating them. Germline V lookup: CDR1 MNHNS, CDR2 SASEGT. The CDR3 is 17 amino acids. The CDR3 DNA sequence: TGTGCCAGCAGTGGAAAAGCTTTGGGCTTTATGAACACTGAAGCTTTCTTT. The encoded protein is CASSGKALGFMNTEAFF.

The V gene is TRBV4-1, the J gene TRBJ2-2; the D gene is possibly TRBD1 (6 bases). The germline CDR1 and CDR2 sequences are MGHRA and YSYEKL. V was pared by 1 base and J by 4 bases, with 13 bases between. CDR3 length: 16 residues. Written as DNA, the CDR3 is TGCGCCAGCAGCCAAGTTCTCTGGGGGCTCACCGGGGAGCTGTTTTTT. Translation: CASSQVLWGLTGELFF.

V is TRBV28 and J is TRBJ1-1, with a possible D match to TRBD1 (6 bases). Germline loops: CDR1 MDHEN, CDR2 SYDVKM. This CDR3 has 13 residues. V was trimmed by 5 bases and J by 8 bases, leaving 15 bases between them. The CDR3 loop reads CASSASTTGEAFF. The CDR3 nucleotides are TGTGCCAGCAGTGCCTCTACCACAGGGGAAGCTTTCTTT.

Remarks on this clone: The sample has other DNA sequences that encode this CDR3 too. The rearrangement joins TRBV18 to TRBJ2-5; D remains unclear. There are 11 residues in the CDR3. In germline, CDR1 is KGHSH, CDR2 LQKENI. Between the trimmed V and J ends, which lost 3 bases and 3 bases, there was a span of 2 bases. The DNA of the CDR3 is TGTGCCAGCTCACCTAAAGAGACCCAGTACTTC. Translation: CASSPKETQYF. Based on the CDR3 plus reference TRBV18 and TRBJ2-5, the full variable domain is NAGVMQNPRHLVRRRGQEARLRCSPMKGHSHVYWYRQLPEEGLKFMVYLQKENIIDESGMPKERFSAEFPKEGPSILRIQQVVRGDSAAYFCASSPKETQYFGPGTRLLVL.

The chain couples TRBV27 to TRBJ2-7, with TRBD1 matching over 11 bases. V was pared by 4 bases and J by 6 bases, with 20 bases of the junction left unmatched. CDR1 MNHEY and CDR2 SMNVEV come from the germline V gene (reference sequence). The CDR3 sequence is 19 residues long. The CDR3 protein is CASSSPGWTGGLTGGEQYF. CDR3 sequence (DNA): TGTGCCAGCAGTTCCCCCGGTTGGACAGGGGGCTTGACGGGGGGCGAGCAGTACTTC.

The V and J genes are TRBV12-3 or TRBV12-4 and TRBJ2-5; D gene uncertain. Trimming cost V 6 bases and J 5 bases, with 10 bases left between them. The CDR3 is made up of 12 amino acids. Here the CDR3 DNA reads TGTGCCAGCAGCCGACTCAGGGAGACCCAGTACTTC. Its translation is CASSRLRETQYF.

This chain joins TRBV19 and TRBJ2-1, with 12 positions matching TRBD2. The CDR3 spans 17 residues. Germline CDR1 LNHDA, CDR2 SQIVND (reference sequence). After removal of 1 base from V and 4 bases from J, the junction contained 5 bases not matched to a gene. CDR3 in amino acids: CASSIGPSGGGYNEQFF. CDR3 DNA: TGTGCCAGTAGTATAGGACCTAGCGGGGGGGGATACAATGAGCAGTTCTTC. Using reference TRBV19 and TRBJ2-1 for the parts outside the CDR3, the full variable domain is DGGITQSPKYLFRKEGQNVTLSCEQNLNHDAMYWYRQDPGQGLRLIYYSQIVNDFQKGDIAEGYSVSREKKESFPLTVTSAQKNPTAFYLCASSIGPSGGGYNEQFFGPGTRLTVL.

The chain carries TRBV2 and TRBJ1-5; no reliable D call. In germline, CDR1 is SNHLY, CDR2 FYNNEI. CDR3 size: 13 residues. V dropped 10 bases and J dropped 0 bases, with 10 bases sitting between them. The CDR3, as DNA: TGTGCCACCACCGAGGGTAGCAATCAGCCCCAGCATTTT. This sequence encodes CATTEGSNQPQHF.

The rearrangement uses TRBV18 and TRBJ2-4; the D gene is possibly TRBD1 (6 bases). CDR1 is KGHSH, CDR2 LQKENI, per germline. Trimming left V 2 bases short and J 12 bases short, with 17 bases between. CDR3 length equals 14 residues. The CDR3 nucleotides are TGTGCCAGCTCACCAAGCCGAGAACAGGGACATCAGTACTTC. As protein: CASSPSREQGHQYF.